A single sample is the source of the 32 T cell receptor beta chains below, sequenced in a study of T-cell reconstitution after alpha-beta-depleted transplantation in children. During its preparation, the TCRbeta library received unique molecular identifiers. Using its own MiXCR run on the PCR reads, TCRdb lists one record per CDR3 protein. The table has a few hundred thousand distinct CDR3 sequences, roughly 14% seen once. The sample was PBMCs, taken from the stem cell graft. These receptors were obtained from a human donor who donated a stem cell graft to a child with Fanconi anemia.

This clonotype was picked up many times. The chain recombines TRBV15 with TRBJ2-7; 9 nucleotides line up with TRBD1. Losses at the gene ends were 6 bases for V and 2 bases for J; bases not matched to a gene: 8. The CDR3 spans 15 residues. CDR1 and CDR2 from the germline V gene are LNHNV and YYDKDF (reference sequence). The CDR3 region is CATSLDRGDTYEQYV. CDR3 DNA sequence: TGTGCCACCAGTCTTGACAGGGGGGACACCTACGAGCAGTACGTC.

The V gene is TRBV7-2, the J gene TRBJ2-5; 8 nucleotides match TRBD2. The ends lost 5 bases at V and 5 bases at J; junction bases unmatched: 10. CDR1 is SGHTA, CDR2 FQGNSA, per germline. The length of the CDR3 is 15 residues. CDR3 residues: CASSERLAFLETQYF. CDR3 DNA sequence: TGTGCCAGCAGCGAGAGACTAGCGTTCCTTGAGACCCAGTACTTC. Using reference TRBV7-2 and TRBJ2-5 for the parts outside the CDR3, the full variable domain is GAGVSQSPSNKVTEKGKDVELRCDPISGHTALYWYRQSLGQGLEFLIYFQGNSAPDKSGLPSDRFSAERTGGSVSTLTIQRTQQEDSAVYLCASSERLAFLETQYFGPGTRLLVL.

V and J are TRBV5-1 and TRBJ2-3; D unclear. This CDR3 has 13 residues. Trimming removed 0 bases at V and 8 bases at J, with 10 bases between. Germline loops: CDR1 SGHRS, CDR2 YFSETQ. This CDR3 reads CASSLVSDGTQYF. The CDR3 DNA reads TGCGCCAGCAGCTTGGTCTCGGACGGTACGCAGTATTTT.

This clonotype was detected many times. DNA for the CDR3: TGTGCCATCCTACCAGGTGGAGGGACTGAAGCTTTCTTT. This codes for CAILPGGGTEAFF. The rearrangement links TRBV10-3 to TRBJ1-1, with D hard to call. V was cut by 8 bases and J by 5 bases, with 15 bases left in between. The CDR3 length is 13 residues. The germline V gene encodes CDR1 ENHRY and CDR2 SYGVKD.

The rearrangement links TRBV20-1 to TRBJ2-3; D may correspond to TRBD1 or TRBD2 (6 bases each). Germline CDR1 and CDR2: DFQATT and SNEGSKA (reference sequence). CDR3 size: 15 residues. Trimming took 0 bases from V and 4 from J, leaving 14 bases between them. The CDR3 bases are TGCAGTGCTAGAGATGCCCTGGGGGGCCCAGATACGCAGTATTTT. It codes for CSARDALGGPDTQYF.

This clonotype has only a few counts. This chain links TRBV18 with TRBJ1-6; D remains unclear. The CDR3 has 16 amino acids. CDR1 KGHSH and CDR2 LQKENI come from the germline V gene. V lost 3 bases and J lost 0, with 9 bases in between. As DNA, the CDR3 is TGTGCCAGCTCACCGTTGGGGAGCTCCTATAATTCACCCCTCCACTTT. Its translation is CASSPLGSSYNSPLHF. Full variable domain (remainder filled in from reference TRBV18 and TRBJ1-6): NAGVMQNPRHLVRRRGQEARLRCSPMKGHSHVYWYRQLPEEGLKFMVYLQKENIIDESGMPKERFSAEFPKEGPSILRIQQVVRGDSAAYFCASSPLGSSYNSPLHFGNGTRLTVT.

V gene TRBV28 combines with J gene TRBJ1-4, with D perhaps TRBD1 (6 bases). V lost 3 bases, J lost 8 bases, and 13 bases lay in between. The CDR3 loop spans 14 amino acids. Looked up from germline, CDR1 is MDHEN and CDR2 is SYDVKM. The CDR3: CASSFQGSGEKLFF. The CDR3 region has the DNA TGTGCCAGCAGTTTCCAGGGGTCTGGCGAAAAACTGTTTTTT.

This clonotype was seen more than once but under ten times. The J gene is TRBJ1-1, the V gene TRBV30; 7 positions agree with TRBD1. CDR3 size: 14 residues. J lost 1 base, V lost 0 bases, and 2 bases had no gene match. Germline CDR1 GTSNPN, CDR2 SVGIG (reference sequence). The CDR3 is CAWSVGTENTEAFF. The CDR3 DNA follows: TGTGCCTGGAGTGTCGGGACAGAGAACACTGAAGCTTTCTTT.

The CDR3 nucleotides are TGTGCCAGCAGCCTAACTAGTGCAGGAGCTTTCTTT. Its translation: CASSLTSAGAFF. This chain uses TRBV7-9 with TRBJ1-1; no definite D call. The CDR3 is 12 amino acids. Trimming stripped 5 bases from V and 10 bases from J, with 14 bases between. The V gene's germline CDR1 is SEHNR and CDR2 FQNEAQ (reference sequence). Drawing the rest from reference TRBV7-9 and TRBJ1-1, the complete variable domain is DTGVSQNPRHKITKRGQNVTFRCDPISEHNRLYWYRQTLGQGPEFLTYFQNEAQLEKSRLLSDRFSAERPKGSFSTLEIQRTEQGDSAMYLCASSLTSAGAFFGQGTRLTVV.

There are many counts of this clonotype. Here the CDR3 reads CASSQRQGREQYF. The CDR3 coding sequence is TGTGCCAGCAGCCAACGACAGGGACGGGAGCAGTACTTC. This chain connects TRBV3-1 to TRBJ2-7; 7 bases line up with TRBD1. The CDR3 loop spans 13 amino acids. The V segment lost 2 bases and the J segment 7 bases; nucleotides outside the gene matches: 5. CDR1 LGHDT and CDR2 YNNKEL come from the germline V gene (reference sequence).

This chain uses TRBV24-1 with TRBJ2-2, with 7 bases matching TRBD1. CDR1 and CDR2 from the germline V gene are KGHDR and SFDVKD. This CDR3 contains 15 residues. V dropped 3 bases and J dropped 6; count of bases not matched to a gene: 6. Here the CDR3 DNA reads TGTGCCACCAGTGATACGACAGGGAGATCCGGGGAGCTGTTTTTT. It codes for CATSDTTGRSGELFF.

This clonotype was recorded many times. The rearrangement uses TRBV4-3 and TRBJ1-6, with 7 bases that match TRBD1. J gave up 10 bases and V 3 bases, and 9 bases lay outside the gene matches. CDR1 and CDR2 from the germline V gene are LGHNA and YSLEER. This CDR3 is 15 amino acids long. CDR3 coding DNA: TGCGCCAGCAGCCACCAGACAGGGAGGACCTCACCCCTCCACTTT. Its protein is CASSHQTGRTSPLHF.

This clonotype was recorded many times. The chain has TRBV5-6 and TRBJ2-5, with D perhaps matching TRBD2 (5 bases). CDR1 and CDR2 from the germline V gene are SGHDT and YYEEEE. CDR3 length equals 14 residues. Deletions cut 0 bases from V and 2 bases from J, with 8 bases between. This CDR3 is CASSLGLAQETQYF. CDR3 DNA sequence: TGTGCCAGCAGCTTGGGCCTAGCACAAGAGACCCAGTACTTC. Variable domain in full (rest from reference TRBV5-6 and TRBJ2-5): DAGVTQSPTHLIKTRGQQVTLRCSPKSGHDTVSWYQQALGQGPQFIFQYYEEEERQRGNFPDRFSGHQFPNYSSELNVNALLLGDSALYLCASSLGLAQETQYFGPGTRLLVL.

The sample holds many counts of this clonotype. The chain links TRBV29-1 to TRBJ1-1, with D possibly TRBD1 on 5 matching bases. The CDR3 contains 11 residues. The germline CDR1 and CDR2 sequences are SQVTM and ANQGSEA. V was trimmed by 4 bases and J by 8 bases, leaving 11 bases between them. CDR3 protein: CSVGDPVEAFF. As DNA, the CDR3 is TGCAGCGTTGGGGACCCCGTGGAAGCTTTCTTT. The whole variable domain, filled in from reference TRBV29-1 and TRBJ1-1, reads SAVISQKPSRDICQRGTSLTIQCQVDSQVTMMFWYRQQPGQSLTLIATANQGSEATYESGFVIDKFPISRPNLTFSTLTVSNMSPEDSSIYLCSVGDPVEAFFGQGTRLTVV.

Many counts were recorded for this clonotype. The rearrangement links TRBV2 to TRBJ2-3, with D possibly matching TRBD2 (5 bases). The germline CDR1 and CDR2 sequences are SNHLY and FYNNEI. This CDR3 spans 13 amino acids. With 10 bases removed from V and 2 bases from J, the gap between germline ends came to 13 bases. The CDR3 coding sequence is TGTGCCACAGAGGACGGGATCACAGATACGCAGTATTTT. Translated: CATEDGITDTQYF. The complete variable domain, with remaining parts taken from reference TRBV2 and TRBJ2-3, reads EPEVTQTPSHQVTQMGQEVILRCVPISNHLYFYWYRQILGQKVEFLVSFYNNEISEKSEIFDDQFSVERPDGSNFTLKIRSTKLEDSAMYFCATEDGITDTQYFGPGTRLTVL.

The gene calls are TRBV3-1 and TRBJ2-2; no clear D gene. Germline V gene sequence: CDR1 LGHDT, CDR2 YNNKEL (reference sequence). Trimming stripped 1 base from V and 0 bases from J, with 6 bases between. The CDR3 runs 15 residues. Written as DNA, the CDR3 is TGTGCCAGCAGCCAAGTTCCTGCGAACACCGGGGAGCTGTTTTTT. Protein sequence: CASSQVPANTGELFF.

This chain uses TRBV2 with TRBJ2-5; the D gene is possibly TRBD1 (5 bases). The CDR3 length is 16 residues. Trimming cost V 3 bases and J 4 bases, with 18 bases left between them. Germline V gene sequence: CDR1 SNHLY, CDR2 FYNNEI. The CDR3 loop is CASSDPNMVGRETQYF. The CDR3 DNA sequence: TGTGCCAGCAGTGACCCAAATATGGTGGGGCGAGAGACCCAGTACTTC. Looking up the rest from reference TRBV2 and TRBJ2-5 gives the full variable domain: EPEVTQTPSHQVTQMGQEVILRCVPISNHLYFYWYRQILGQKVEFLVSFYNNEISEKSEIFDDQFSVERPDGSNFTLKIRSTKLEDSAMYFCASSDPNMVGRETQYFGPGTRLLVL.

CDR3 DNA sequence: TGTGCCAGCAGAATTATCGACAGATTCCAAGAGACCCAGTACTTC. Protein sequence: CASRIIDRFQETQYF. The gene calls are TRBV5-5 and TRBJ2-5, with a possible D match to TRBD1 (5 bases). Germline V lookup: CDR1 SGHKS, CDR2 YYEKEE (reference sequence). V was trimmed by 5 bases and J by 1 base, leaving 15 bases between them. The CDR3 spans 15 residues.

The rearrangement links TRBV5-1 to TRBJ1-5, with a possible D match to TRBD1 (5 bases). Germline CDR1 and CDR2: SGHRS and YFSETQ. V lost 0 bases to trimming and J lost 3 bases, with 10 bases between them. The CDR3 spans 15 residues. This CDR3 reads CASSLGGHNNQPQHF. The CDR3 DNA is TGCGCCAGCAGCTTGGGTGGACACAACAATCAGCCCCAGCATTTT.

V and J are TRBV4-3 and TRBJ2-3, with D possibly being TRBD1 (6 bases). V lost 0 bases and J lost 1, with 11 bases in between. Germline CDR1 is LGHNA and CDR2 is YSLEER. This CDR3 is 16 amino acids long. In nucleotides, the CDR3 is TGCGCCAGCAGCCAAGATCTCCGGACAGGCACAGATACGCAGTATTTT. Translated, it gives CASSQDLRTGTDTQYF.

This clonotype showed up many times. The CDR3 region is CASSLEATYNEQFF. The CDR3 DNA reads as TGCGCCAGCAGCTTGGAGGCTACCTACAATGAGCAGTTCTTC. This chain joins TRBV5-1 and TRBJ2-1; D gene unclear. Trimming left V 0 bases short and J 2 bases short, with 6 bases between. The CDR3 totals 14 residues. CDR1 and CDR2 from the germline V gene are SGHRS and YFSETQ. The complete variable domain, with remaining parts taken from reference TRBV5-1 and TRBJ2-1, reads KAGVTQTPRYLIKTRGQQVTLSCSPISGHRSVSWYQQTPGQGLQFLFEYFSETQRNKGNFPGRFSGRQFSNSRSEMNVSTLELGDSALYLCASSLEATYNEQFFGPGTRLTVL.

This rearrangement joins TRBV6-1 to TRBJ2-6; D is unclear. Germline-derived CDR1 and CDR2 are MNHNS and SASEGT. The CDR3 runs to 15 residues. The germline V and J ends were trimmed by 6 bases and 2 bases, with 11 bases remaining between them. CDR3 residues: CASRPESTGANVLTF. The CDR3, as DNA: TGTGCCAGCAGGCCTGAATCAACTGGGGCCAACGTCCTGACTTTC.

In this sample, this clonotype turned up a few times. The chain has TRBV12-3 or TRBV12-4 and TRBJ1-2; maybe TRBD1 (6 bases). CDR3 length equals 14 residues. V lost 9 bases and J 2 bases, leaving 16 bases between the germline ends. The CDR3, as DNA: TGTGCCAGTGGGCTGGGGGCGTCCAACTATGGCTACACCTTC. Its translation is CASGLGASNYGYTF.

This clonotype showed up just a few times. The chain carries TRBV20-1 and TRBJ2-1; 14 positions match TRBD2. Germline V CDR1 and CDR2: DFQATT, SNEGSKA (reference sequence). There are 18 residues in the CDR3. With V trimmed by 2 bases and J by 9 bases, 15 bases remained unmatched. CDR3 loop: CSARSSLTSGGGWGEQFF. DNA of the CDR3: TGCAGTGCTAGATCCTCCCTGACTAGCGGGGGGGGTTGGGGTGAGCAGTTCTTC.

In this sample, this clonotype turned up a few times. The chain combines TRBV18 with TRBJ1-4; 9 bases map to TRBD1. The CDR3 loop spans 18 amino acids. From germline, CDR1 is KGHSH and CDR2 LQKENI. The junction had 8 bases not matched to a gene; V was cut back by 1 base and J by 2 bases. As DNA, the CDR3 is TGTGCCAGCTCACCACGCCGGACAGGGGATTCTACTAATGAAAAACTGTTTTTT. Residues: CASSPRRTGDSTNEKLFF.

CDR3 bases: TGTGCCAGCAGTGAACCGGGACTCCTGCAGTATTTT. The encoded protein is CASSEPGLLQYF. The J gene is TRBJ2-3, the V gene TRBV2; D is possibly TRBD2 (6 bases). Trimming cost V 2 bases and J 11 bases, with 11 bases left between them. Germline V CDR1 and CDR2: SNHLY, FYNNEI. The CDR3 has 12 amino acids.

With respect to this clonotype: A read error may produce the germline difference seen at one junction end. V is TRBV3-1 and J is TRBJ2-3; maybe TRBD2 (5 bases). Germline V gene sequence: CDR1 LGHDT, CDR2 YNNKEL (reference sequence). This CDR3 comprises 16 residues. In DNA, the CDR3 is TGTGTCAGCAGCCCAAGGGAGACTTCTGCCCCAGATACGCAGTATTTT. Protein sequence: CVSSPRETSAPDTQYF.

This clonotype was detected many times. This chain connects TRBV12-3 or TRBV12-4 to TRBJ1-1; weak D call: TRBD1 (5 bases). CDR3 length: 15 residues. V lost 3 bases to trimming and J lost 2 bases, with 13 bases between them. The CDR3 loop is CASSFSPDTNTEAFF. In DNA, the CDR3 is TGTGCCAGCAGTTTTTCTCCGGACACAAACACTGAAGCTTTCTTT.

The CDR3 DNA is TGTGCCAGCAGTCGGGGAGGCGGTGAAAAACTGTTTTTT. This translates into CASSRGGGEKLFF. The gene calls are TRBV7-8 and TRBJ1-4; D is unclear. There are 13 residues in the CDR3. V was clipped by 6 bases and J by 7 bases, with 12 bases between them. Germline loops: CDR1 SGHVS, CDR2 FQNEAQ.

The V gene is TRBV28, the J gene TRBJ2-1; possible D gene TRBD2, 6 bases. V was trimmed by 7 bases and J by 6 bases, leaving 13 bases between them. Germline lookup yields CDR1 MDHEN and CDR2 SYDVKM. The CDR3 is 13 amino acids. CDR3 loop: CASTLTSTNEQFF. CDR3 in DNA: TGTGCCAGCACCCTTACTAGCACCAATGAGCAGTTCTTC.

The rearrangement joins TRBV2 to TRBJ2-7; 7 nucleotides agree with TRBD1. The CDR3 is made up of 12 amino acids. Germline lookup yields CDR1 SNHLY and CDR2 FYNNEI. CDR3 DNA: TGTGTTCCGGGACAGAGCCCCTACGAGCAGTACTTC. Translation: CVPGQSPYEQYF.

The J gene is TRBJ2-1, the V gene TRBV10-3; TRBD2 aligns across 7 bases. The CDR3 is made up of 11 amino acids. CDR1 is ENHRY, CDR2 SYGVKD, per germline. V was clipped by 10 bases and J by 10 bases; unmatched bases: 7. The CDR3 loop reads CATREVGEQFF. For the CDR3, the DNA is TGTGCCACACGGGAGGTGGGGGAGCAGTTCTTC.